This T cell receptor (beta chain) was sequenced during a study of cytomegalovirus exposure and HLA in healthy donors. About the research overall: Counted in an early data release were about 80 million unique TCRs from HLA-typed donors.

V lost 5 bases and J lost 3, with 16 bases in between. CDR1 and CDR2 (germline): SGHVS, FQNEAQ. CDR3 size: 15 residues. Study-wide findings and caveats: Later analysis showed most CMV-associated TCR beta chains appearing HLA-restricted. In vitro checks showed that a few CMV-associated chains really do target CMV antigens. It emerged from a later analysis that several of the most significant clusters appeared to be linked to common viral pathogens.

About this clone itself: Its antigen is unknown.

A multiplex PCR was run with 60 Vbeta primers and 13 Jbeta primers. Profiled with immunoSEQ multiplex PCR; TCRdb holds only in-frame clones, not every one. The top ten hold about 6.6% of the sample, which has 85,000 to 100,000 clones, around four fifths seen once. The sequence derives from a middle-aged man in good health and CMV-seropositive. V and J are TRBV7-8 and TRBJ1-2, with a tentative D call TRBD1 (5 bases). The sample was PBMCs. DNA for the CDR3: TGTGCCAGCAGCCTCCCCTCGGGACTGGACTATGGCTACACCTTC. Translation gives CASSLPSGLDYGYTF.